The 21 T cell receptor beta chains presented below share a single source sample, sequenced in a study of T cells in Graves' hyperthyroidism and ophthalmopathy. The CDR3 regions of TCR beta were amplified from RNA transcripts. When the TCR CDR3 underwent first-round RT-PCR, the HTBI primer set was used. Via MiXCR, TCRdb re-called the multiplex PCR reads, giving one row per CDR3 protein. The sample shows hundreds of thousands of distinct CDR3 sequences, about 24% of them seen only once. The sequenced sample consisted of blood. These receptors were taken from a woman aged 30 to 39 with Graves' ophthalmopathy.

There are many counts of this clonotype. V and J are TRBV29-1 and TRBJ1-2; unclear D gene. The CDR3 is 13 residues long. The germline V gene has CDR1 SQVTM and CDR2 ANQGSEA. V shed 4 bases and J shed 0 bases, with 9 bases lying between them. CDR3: CSVVEPTNYGYTF. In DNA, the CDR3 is TGCAGCGTTGTGGAACCCACTAACTATGGCTACACCTTC.

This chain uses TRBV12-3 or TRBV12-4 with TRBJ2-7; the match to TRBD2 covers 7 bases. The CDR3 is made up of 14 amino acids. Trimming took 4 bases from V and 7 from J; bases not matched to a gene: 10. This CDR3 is CASSSPGGGGEQYF. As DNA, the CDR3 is TGTGCCAGCAGTTCCCCGGGCGGCGGGGGTGAGCAGTACTTC.

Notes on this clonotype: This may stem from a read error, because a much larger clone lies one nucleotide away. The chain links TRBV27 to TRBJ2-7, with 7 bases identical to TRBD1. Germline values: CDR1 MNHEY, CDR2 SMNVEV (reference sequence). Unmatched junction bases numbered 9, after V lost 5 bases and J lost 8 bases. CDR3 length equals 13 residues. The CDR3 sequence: CASSQATGSKQYF. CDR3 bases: TGTGCCAGCAGTCAAGCGACAGGGTCCAAGCAGTACTTC.

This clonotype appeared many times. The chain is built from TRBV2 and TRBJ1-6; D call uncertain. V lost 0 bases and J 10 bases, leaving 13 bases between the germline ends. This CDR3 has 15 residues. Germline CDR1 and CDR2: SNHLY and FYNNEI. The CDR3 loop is CASSEALLGRSPLHF. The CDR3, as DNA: TGTGCCAGCAGTGAAGCGCTTCTAGGTCGCTCACCCCTCCACTTT.

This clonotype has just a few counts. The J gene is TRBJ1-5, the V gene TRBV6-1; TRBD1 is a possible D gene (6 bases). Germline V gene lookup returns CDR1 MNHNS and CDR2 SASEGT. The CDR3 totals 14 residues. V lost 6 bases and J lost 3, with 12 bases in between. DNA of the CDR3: TGTGCCAGCAGGAGCCACAGGGACAATCAGCCCCAGCATTTT. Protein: CASRSHRDNQPQHF.

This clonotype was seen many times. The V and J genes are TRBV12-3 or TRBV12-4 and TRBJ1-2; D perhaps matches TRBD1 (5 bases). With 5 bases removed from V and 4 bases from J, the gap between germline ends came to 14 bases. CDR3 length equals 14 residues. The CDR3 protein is CASSRDRYSYGYTF. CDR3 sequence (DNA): TGTGCCAGCAGTAGGGACCGCTACTCCTATGGCTACACCTTC.

In nucleotides, the CDR3 is TGTGCCAGCAGCCGAGGACAGAGAGAGCAGTACTTC. It encodes CASSRGQREQYF. The chain is built from TRBV12-3 or TRBV12-4 and TRBJ2-7; D perhaps matches TRBD1 (6 bases). This CDR3 has 12 amino acids. V lost 6 bases and J 7 bases, leaving 13 bases between the germline ends.

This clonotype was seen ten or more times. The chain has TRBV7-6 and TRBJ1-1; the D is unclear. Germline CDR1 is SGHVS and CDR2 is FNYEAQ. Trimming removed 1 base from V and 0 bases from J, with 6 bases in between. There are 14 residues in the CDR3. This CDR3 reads CASSLDVMNTEAFF. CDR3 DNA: TGTGCCAGCAGCTTAGACGTGATGAACACTGAAGCTTTCTTT.

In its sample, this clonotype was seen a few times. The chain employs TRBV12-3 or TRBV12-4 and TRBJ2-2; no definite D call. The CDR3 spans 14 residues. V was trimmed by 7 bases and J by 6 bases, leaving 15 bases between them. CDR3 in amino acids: CASTQFSEPGELFF. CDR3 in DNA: TGTGCCAGCACCCAGTTTTCGGAGCCCGGGGAGCTGTTTTTT.

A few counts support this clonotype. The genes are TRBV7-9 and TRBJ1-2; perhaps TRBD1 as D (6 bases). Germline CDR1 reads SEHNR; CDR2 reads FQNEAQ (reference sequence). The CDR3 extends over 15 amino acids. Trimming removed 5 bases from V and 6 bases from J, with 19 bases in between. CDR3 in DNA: TGTGCCAGCAGCGATACCGGGACATCCTCCGATGGCTACACCTTC. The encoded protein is CASSDTGTSSDGYTF.

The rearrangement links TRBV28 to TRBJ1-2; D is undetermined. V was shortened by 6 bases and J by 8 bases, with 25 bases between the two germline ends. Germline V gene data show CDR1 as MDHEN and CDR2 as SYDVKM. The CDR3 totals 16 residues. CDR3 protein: CASSLDLLEAYGGYTF. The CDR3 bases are TGTGCCAGCAGCCTGGACCTCCTCGAGGCCTATGGCGGCTACACCTTC.

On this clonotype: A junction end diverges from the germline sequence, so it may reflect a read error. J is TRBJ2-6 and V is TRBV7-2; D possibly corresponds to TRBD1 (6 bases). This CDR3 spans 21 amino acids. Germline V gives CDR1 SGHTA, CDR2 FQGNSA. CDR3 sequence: CASSFRDMIILPASGADVLTF. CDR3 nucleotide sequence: TGTGCCAGCAGCTTCCGGGACATGATCATCCTACCGGCCTCTGGGGCCGACGTCCTGACTTTC.

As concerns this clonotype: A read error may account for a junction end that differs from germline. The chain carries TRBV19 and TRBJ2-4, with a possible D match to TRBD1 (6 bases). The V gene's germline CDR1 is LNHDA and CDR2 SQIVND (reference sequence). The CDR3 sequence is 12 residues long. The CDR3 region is CASRQGWDIKYF. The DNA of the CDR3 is TGTGCCAGTAGACAGGGCTGGGACATTAAGTACTTC.

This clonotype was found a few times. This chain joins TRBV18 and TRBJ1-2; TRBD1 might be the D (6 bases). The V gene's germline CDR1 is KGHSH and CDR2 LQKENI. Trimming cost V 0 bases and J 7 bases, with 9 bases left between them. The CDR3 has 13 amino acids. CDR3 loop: CASSPPPGAGYTF. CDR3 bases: TGTGCCAGCTCACCACCCCCAGGGGCTGGCTACACCTTC.

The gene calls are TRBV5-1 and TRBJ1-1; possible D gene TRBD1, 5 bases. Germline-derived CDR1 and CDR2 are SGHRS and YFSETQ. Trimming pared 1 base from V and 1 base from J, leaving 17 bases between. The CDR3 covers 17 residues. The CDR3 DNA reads TGCGCCAGCAGCTTGCAATATATGGGACCGTGGAACACTGAAGCTTTCTTT. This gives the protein CASSLQYMGPWNTEAFF.

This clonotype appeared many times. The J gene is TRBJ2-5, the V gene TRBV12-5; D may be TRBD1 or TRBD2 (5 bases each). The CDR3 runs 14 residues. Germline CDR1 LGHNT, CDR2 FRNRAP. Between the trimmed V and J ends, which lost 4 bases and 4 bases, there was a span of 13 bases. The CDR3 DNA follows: TGTGCTAGTGGTTCTTTCGAGGGGTTAGAGACCCAGTACTTC. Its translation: CASGSFEGLETQYF. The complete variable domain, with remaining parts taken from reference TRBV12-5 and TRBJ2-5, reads DARVTQTPRHKVTEMGQEVTMRCQPILGHNTVFWYRQTMMQGLELLAYFRNRAPLDDSGMPKDRFSAEMPDATLATLKIQPSEPRDSAVYFCASGSFEGLETQYFGPGTRLLVL.

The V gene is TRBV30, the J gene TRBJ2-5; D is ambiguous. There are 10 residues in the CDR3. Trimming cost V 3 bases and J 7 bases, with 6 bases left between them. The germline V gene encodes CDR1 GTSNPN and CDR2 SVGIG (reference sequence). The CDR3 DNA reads TGTGCCTGGAGCAGCCGGACCCAGTACTTC. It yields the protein CAWSSRTQYF.

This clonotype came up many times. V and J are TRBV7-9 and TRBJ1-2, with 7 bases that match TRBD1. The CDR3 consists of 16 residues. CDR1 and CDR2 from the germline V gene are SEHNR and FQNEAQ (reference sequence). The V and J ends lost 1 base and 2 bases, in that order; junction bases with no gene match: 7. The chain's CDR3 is CASSLERRGGNYGYTF. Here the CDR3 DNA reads TGTGCCAGCAGCTTAGAGCGCAGGGGGGGGAACTATGGCTACACCTTC.

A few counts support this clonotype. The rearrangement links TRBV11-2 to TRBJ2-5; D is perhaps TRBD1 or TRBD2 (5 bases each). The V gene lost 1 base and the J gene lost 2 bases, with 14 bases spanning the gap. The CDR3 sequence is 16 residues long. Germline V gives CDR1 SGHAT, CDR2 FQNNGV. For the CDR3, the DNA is TGTGCCAGCAGCTTAGGGTCCGGGACGTTACAAGAGACCCAGTACTTC. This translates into CASSLGSGTLQETQYF.

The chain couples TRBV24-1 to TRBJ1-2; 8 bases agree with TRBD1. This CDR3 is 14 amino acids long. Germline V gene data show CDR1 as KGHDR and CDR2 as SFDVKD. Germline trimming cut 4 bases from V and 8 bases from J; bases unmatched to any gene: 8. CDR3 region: CATSESDRDLGYTF. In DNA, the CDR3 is TGTGCCACCAGTGAATCGGACAGGGATTTGGGCTACACCTTC.

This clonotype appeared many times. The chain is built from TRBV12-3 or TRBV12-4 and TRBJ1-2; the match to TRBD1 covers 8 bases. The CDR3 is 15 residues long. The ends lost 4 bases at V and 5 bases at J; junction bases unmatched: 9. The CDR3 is CASSSPGQGHYGYTF. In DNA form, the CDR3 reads TGTGCCAGCAGTTCCCCCGGACAGGGTCATTATGGCTACACCTTC.